This TCR beta chain is from a study of T cells in Graves' hyperthyroidism and ophthalmopathy. This clonotype occurred many times. Its antigen is unidentified. Criteria for exclusion of patients were uncontrolled infection, other autoimmune disease, pregnancy or lactation. The CDR3 totals 14 residues. Germline CDR1 SQVTM, CDR2 ANQGSEA. Trimming removed 7 bases from V and 7 bases from J; junction bases left unmatched: 15. Researchers took RNA transcripts and amplified the TCR beta CDR3 regions from them. Using the HTBI primer set, a first-round RT-PCR was run on the TCR CDR3. TCRdb re-derived calls from the multiplex PCR reads in MiXCR, one entry per CDR3 protein. The data contain approximately 600,000 distinct CDR3 sequences, approximately 15% of them singletons. Study-level points and caveats: Most thyroid clonotypes with frequency above 0.001 were detected in blood.

The V gene is TRBV29-1, the J gene TRBJ2-7; TRBD2 agrees at 8 bases. The sequencing input was blood. The receptor's source is a woman aged 25 to 45 with Graves' hyperthyroidism that later progressed to Graves' ophthalmopathy. The chain's CDR3 is CSADSISGIGEQYF. CDR3 nucleotides: TGCAGCGCTGACTCGATTAGCGGGATTGGTGAGCAGTACTTC.